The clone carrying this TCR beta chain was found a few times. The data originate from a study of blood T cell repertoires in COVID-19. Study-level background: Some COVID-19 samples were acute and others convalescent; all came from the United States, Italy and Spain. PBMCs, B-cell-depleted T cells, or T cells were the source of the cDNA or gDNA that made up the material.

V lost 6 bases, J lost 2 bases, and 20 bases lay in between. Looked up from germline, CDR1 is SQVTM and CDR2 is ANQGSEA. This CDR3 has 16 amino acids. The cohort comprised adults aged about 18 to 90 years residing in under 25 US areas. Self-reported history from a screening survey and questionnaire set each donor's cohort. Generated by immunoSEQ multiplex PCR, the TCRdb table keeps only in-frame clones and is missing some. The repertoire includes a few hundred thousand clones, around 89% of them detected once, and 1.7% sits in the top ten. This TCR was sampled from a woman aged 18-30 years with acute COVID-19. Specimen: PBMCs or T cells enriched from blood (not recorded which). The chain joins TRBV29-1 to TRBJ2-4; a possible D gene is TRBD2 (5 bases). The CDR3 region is CSVTKGIAGTKNIQYF. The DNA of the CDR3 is TGCAGCGTGACTAAAGGGATCGCTGGGACCAAAAACATTCAGTACTTC.